Following are 23 T cell receptor beta chains from one sample sequenced in a study of naive and memory T cell subsets (dated by TCRdb to 2017 to 2019). The method was UMI-ligation and nested PCR. The sequencer listed for this sample is Illumina MiSeq. The beta constant-region primer consisted of an equimolar mixture of two oligonucleotides that together covered TRBC1 and TRBC2. TCRdb trimmed the raw reads at Q25, called clones with MiXCR and kept productive beta chains. Entries are consolidated by CDR3 protein sequence, retaining the most common genes and DNA. In this sample the table shows approximately 89,000 distinct CDR3 sequences, 7% of which occur a single time. The ten top clones hold about 1.6% of the sample. The sample taken for sequencing was central memory CD4+ T cells from blood. The intended sense of this specimen's cell subset or site label: central memory, CD45RA- CD27+. These receptors originate from a human donor in good health.

This clonotype has at least ten counts. This sequence joins TRBV30 and TRBJ1-6, with a tentative D call TRBD1 (5 bases). Germline CDR1 and CDR2: GTSNPN and SVGIG (reference sequence). Trimming cost V 3 bases and J 3 bases, with 12 bases left between them. The CDR3 loop spans 15 amino acids. The CDR3 loop reads CAWRLTVHYNSPLHF. The CDR3 DNA reads as TGTGCCTGGAGGTTGACAGTCCACTATAATTCACCCCTCCACTTT. Drawing the rest from reference TRBV30 and TRBJ1-6, the complete variable domain is SQTIHQWPATLVQPVGSPLSLECTVEGTSNPNLYWYRQAAGRGLQLLFYSVGIGQISSEVPQNLSASRPQDRQFILSSKKLLLSDSGFYLCAWRLTVHYNSPLHFGNGTRLTVT.

In its sample, this clonotype was seen a few times. V and J are TRBV29-1 and TRBJ1-5, with 12 bases matching TRBD1. CDR1 SQVTM and CDR2 ANQGSEA come from the germline V gene. There are 16 residues in the CDR3. V dropped 5 bases and J dropped 5; count of bases not matched to a gene: 10. The CDR3 reads CSVTSGTGGAYQPQHF. In nucleotides, the CDR3 is TGCAGCGTTACATCCGGGACAGGGGGCGCATATCAGCCCCAGCATTTT.

This clonotype was counted at least ten times. The genes are TRBV11-2 and TRBJ2-1; 8 nucleotides align to TRBD2. CDR1 is SGHAT, CDR2 FQNNGV, per germline. The CDR3 extends over 16 amino acids. Unmatched junction bases numbered 12, after V lost 4 bases and J lost 7 bases. The CDR3 DNA follows: TGTGCCAGCAGCTCTCTTCGCGGGAGGTCCGGGAATGAGCAGTTCTTC. This encodes CASSSLRGRSGNEQFF.

This clonotype was picked up many times. The chain couples TRBV20-1 to TRBJ2-7, with 13 bases that match TRBD2. V gave up 2 bases and J gave up 9 bases; unmatched junction bases: 10. Germline assignment: CDR1 DFQATT and CDR2 SNEGSKA (reference sequence). The CDR3 covers 15 residues. CDR3 DNA: TGCAGTGCTAGAACTACCGGGACTAGCGGGATAGGGCAGTACTTC. This translates into CSARTTGTSGIGQYF.

The chain employs TRBV29-1 and TRBJ2-7, with 7 bases lining up with TRBD2. The junction had 13 bases not matched to a gene; V was cut back by 4 bases and J by 7 bases. This CDR3 has 14 amino acids. Per germline, CDR1 SQVTM and CDR2 ANQGSEA. The CDR3 here is CSVAAGRGVEEQYF. DNA of the CDR3: TGCAGCGTTGCGGCGGGTCGGGGGGTAGAGGAGCAGTACTTC.

This clonotype was observed many times. V and J are TRBV5-6 and TRBJ2-7, with D possibly matching TRBD2 (5 bases). CDR3 length: 15 amino acids. Per germline, CDR1 SGHDT and CDR2 YYEEEE. V lost 5 bases and J lost 6, with 21 bases in between. CDR3 region: CASSILSGEAREQYF. CDR3 DNA: TGTGCCAGCAGTATTTTGAGCGGTGAGGCCCGCGAGCAGTACTTC.

This clonotype was seen only a few times. The chain is built from TRBV11-2 and TRBJ2-1; TRBD1 is a possible D gene (6 bases). Germline V gene lookup returns CDR1 SGHAT and CDR2 FQNNGV. Deletions cut 5 bases from V and 3 bases from J, with 14 bases between. The CDR3 contains 15 residues. CDR3 in amino acids: CASSTQGTGYNEQFF. The CDR3 DNA sequence: TGTGCCAGCAGCACACAGGGTACTGGCTACAATGAGCAGTTCTTC.

This clonotype occurred many times. The chain couples TRBV6-6 to TRBJ1-5; weak D call: TRBD1 (5 bases). The CDR3 runs to 15 residues. Germline CDR1 is MNHNY and CDR2 is SVGAGI (reference sequence). Between the trimmed V and J ends, which lost 5 bases and 0 bases, there was a span of 11 bases. Here the CDR3 DNA reads TGTGCCAGCAGTGGCGGGGACGGTAGCAATCAGCCCCAGCATTTT. Encoded protein: CASSGGDGSNQPQHF.

At least ten counts were recorded for this clonotype. The genes are TRBV6-2 or TRBV6-3 and TRBJ1-1; possibly TRBD1 for D (5 bases). Trimming removed 6 bases at V and 4 bases at J, with 24 bases between. The CDR3 is 17 residues long. Germline V gives CDR1 MNHEY, CDR2 SVGEGT. CDR3 DNA sequence: TGTGCCAGCAGCCCCGGGGGGAGCGGGTTACGTAGCACTGAAGCTTTCTTT. Its translation is CASSPGGSGLRSTEAFF.

In this sample, this clonotype turned up many times. The V and J genes are TRBV11-3 and TRBJ2-1; 10 nucleotides align to TRBD2. The V gene's germline CDR1 is SGHNT and CDR2 YENEEA. V lost 5 bases, J lost 3 bases, and 4 bases stayed unmatched. This CDR3 region has 15 residues. The CDR3 loop is CASSILAGRYNEQFF. Written as DNA, the CDR3 is TGTGCCAGCAGCATACTAGCGGGACGCTACAATGAGCAGTTCTTC.

J is TRBJ2-2 and V is TRBV7-8; 11 bases align to TRBD2. CDR3 size: 17 residues. Looked up from germline, CDR1 is SGHVS and CDR2 is FQNEAQ. The J segment lost 9 bases and the V segment lost 1 base, leaving 10 bases of the junction unmatched. CDR3 sequence: CASSLVASGGICWELFF. The CDR3 bases are TGTGCCAGCAGCTTAGTGGCTAGCGGGGGGATTTGCTGGGAGCTGTTTTTT.

The chain has TRBV7-9 and TRBJ2-1; D not certain. Germline V gene data show CDR1 as SEHNR and CDR2 as FQNEAQ (reference sequence). The CDR3 has 13 amino acids. V was clipped by 8 bases and J by 6 bases, with 14 bases between them. The CDR3 DNA is TGTGCCAGCCGGCTCCCTCCGATCAATGAGCAGTTCTTC. Translated: CASRLPPINEQFF.

This clonotype was found a few times. The chain has TRBV7-9 and TRBJ1-5, with 9 bases matching TRBD1. CDR3 length: 16 amino acids. Germline V lookup: CDR1 SEHNR, CDR2 FQNEAQ (reference sequence). With 4 bases clipped from V and 6 bases from J, the junction kept 10 bases outside the gene matches. This CDR3 is CASSSAVGQGTQPQHF. DNA of the CDR3: TGTGCCAGCAGCTCCGCGGTAGGACAGGGGACTCAGCCCCAGCATTTT. Based on the CDR3 plus reference TRBV7-9 and TRBJ1-5, the full variable domain is DTGVSQNPRHKITKRGQNVTFRCDPISEHNRLYWYRQTLGQGPEFLTYFQNEAQLEKSRLLSDRFSAERPKGSFSTLEIQRTEQGDSAMYLCASSSAVGQGTQPQHFGDGTRLSIL.

This clonotype was observed a few times. This chain joins TRBV28 and TRBJ2-5, with D perhaps TRBD1 (6 bases). V lost 6 bases, J lost 6 bases, and 11 bases lay in between. The germline gives CDR1 MDHEN, CDR2 SYDVKM. The CDR3 runs to 12 residues. CDR3: CASSSQGKTQYF. The CDR3 DNA is TGTGCCAGCAGCTCTCAGGGGAAGACCCAGTACTTC.

The CDR3 reads CSAGLDGTVFGQYF. As DNA, the CDR3 is TGCAGTGCGGGACTGGACGGTACAGTTTTCGGGCAGTACTTC. The chain joins TRBV20-1 to TRBJ2-7; TRBD2 might be the D (6 bases). CDR1 and CDR2 from the germline V gene are DFQATT and SNEGSKA (reference sequence). The CDR3 length is 14 residues. Between the trimmed V and J ends, which lost 6 bases and 9 bases, there was a span of 24 bases.

This clonotype appeared a few times. This rearrangement joins TRBV6-2 or TRBV6-3 to TRBJ2-7; the match to TRBD1 covers 9 bases. V gave up 7 bases and J gave up 5 bases; unmatched junction bases: 9. The germline CDR1 and CDR2 sequences are MNHEY and SVGEGT. CDR3 size: 14 residues. CDR3 in DNA: TGTGCCAGCACAAAACAGGGGGCATTCGACGAGCAGTACTTC. This translates into CASTKQGAFDEQYF.

The gene calls are TRBV4-3 and TRBJ2-7, with D uncertain. Deletions cut 0 bases from V and 0 bases from J, with 6 bases between. CDR1 and CDR2 from the germline V gene are LGHNA and YSLEER. The length of the CDR3 is 14 residues. CDR3 in amino acids: CASSQDYSSYEQYF. The CDR3 nucleotides read TGCGCCAGCAGCCAAGATTACAGCTCCTACGAGCAGTACTTC.

This clonotype was seen a handful of times. The chain carries TRBV28 and TRBJ2-3, with 11 bases aligning to TRBD2. Germline assignment: CDR1 MDHEN and CDR2 SYDVKM. J was trimmed by 2 bases and V by 3 bases; bases with no gene match: 4. The CDR3 sequence is 16 residues long. Here the CDR3 reads CASSLSTSGATDTQYF. The CDR3 DNA reads as TGTGCCAGCAGTTTGTCGACTAGCGGGGCCACAGATACGCAGTATTTT. The full variable domain, rest sourced from reference TRBV28 and TRBJ2-3, is DVKVTQSSRYLVKRTGEKVFLECVQDMDHENMFWYRQDPGLGLRLIYFSYDVKMKEKGDIPEGYSVSREKKERFSLILESASTNQTSMYLCASSLSTSGATDTQYFGPGTRLTVL.

This clonotype was seen more than once but under ten times. Here the CDR3 reads CASGKRGSANTIYF. CDR3 DNA sequence: TGTGCCAGCGGAAAAAGGGGTTCGGCGAACACCATATATTTT. V usage is TRBV7-2 and J usage is TRBJ1-3; a possible D gene is TRBD1 (5 bases). The germline gives CDR1 SGHTA, CDR2 FQGNSA. The CDR3 has 14 amino acids. V was trimmed by 8 bases and J by 7 bases, leaving 18 bases between them.

In its sample, this clonotype was seen many times. This chain links TRBV12-3 or TRBV12-4 with TRBJ2-1; D uncertain. CDR3 size: 11 residues. V lost 5 bases and J 15 bases, leaving 14 bases between the germline ends. The DNA for the CDR3 is TGTGCCAGCAGTATACGGACCAGTGCGTTCTTC. It is translated as CASSIRTSAFF.

This clonotype was seen a few times. This chain links TRBV28 with TRBJ1-1; D is unresolved. The germline V gene has CDR1 MDHEN and CDR2 SYDVKM. The CDR3 is 12 residues long. V dropped 4 bases and J dropped 4 bases, with 7 bases sitting between them. The CDR3: CASSSRVTEAFF. As DNA, the CDR3 is TGTGCCAGCAGTTCTAGGGTCACTGAAGCTTTCTTT.

The table lists this clonotype with many counts. The chain uses TRBV12-3 or TRBV12-4 and TRBJ1-6; no clear D. The CDR3 loop spans 17 amino acids. Trimming took off 5 bases at V and 0 bases at J, with 14 bases between the two ends. This chain's CDR3 is CASSLGRGSSYNSPLHF. The CDR3, as DNA: TGTGCCAGCAGTCTGGGCCGCGGGAGCTCCTATAATTCACCCCTCCACTTT.

This clonotype was seen a few times. The chain combines TRBV6-2 or TRBV6-3 with TRBJ1-2, with unresolved D. The CDR3 loop spans 11 amino acids. The germline V gene encodes CDR1 MNHEY and CDR2 SVGEGT. Trimming left V 4 bases short and J 8 bases short, with 8 bases between. The CDR3 DNA reads as TGTGCCAGCAGTTCCCTGGGAGGCTACACCTTC. Translated: CASSSLGGYTF.